These 3 T cell receptor beta chains originate from one sample sequenced in a study of blood T cell repertoires in COVID-19 (TCRdb year 2020). Library creation used the immunoSEQ multiplex PCR assay. Sourced from immuneACCESS, this table was stored by TCRdb with only in-frame sequences that have V and J called. A share of the clones is absent; for the studies checked, an unresolved V gene accounts for under half, and the remainder has no known explanation. The table for this sample lists 200,000 to 250,000 clones; 80% to 90% of them were counted only once. The biggest ten clones account for about 3.8% of the sample. Material for sequencing was PBMCs or T cells enriched from blood (not recorded which). These TCRs come from a woman aged 40 to 50 with acute COVID-19.

The V gene is TRBV9, the J gene TRBJ2-5, with 13 bases fitting TRBD2. This CDR3 is built from 16 residues. Germline lookup yields CDR1 SGDLS and CDR2 YYNGEE. The V and J ends lost 3 bases and 1 base, in that order; junction bases with no gene match: 3. The CDR3 coding sequence is TGTGCCAGCAGCGCCGGGACTAGCGGGGCCCAAGAGACCCAGTACTTC. Amino acids: CASSAGTSGAQETQYF.

The V gene is TRBV19, the J gene TRBJ2-7, with D unclear. V lost 5 bases and J 6 bases, leaving 8 bases between the germline ends. The CDR3 runs to 11 residues. Germline lookup yields CDR1 LNHDA and CDR2 SQIVND (reference sequence). CDR3 DNA sequence: TGTGCCAGTAGTTTTAGAGGCGAGCAGTACTTC. Protein product: CASSFRGEQYF.

The genes are TRBV7-6 and TRBJ1-5; a weak D match, TRBD1 (5 bases). CDR3 length: 13 amino acids. CDR1 is SGHVS, CDR2 FNYEAQ, per germline. Trimming stripped 4 bases from V and 4 bases from J, with 8 bases between. The CDR3 protein is CASSSQGNQPQHF. The CDR3 DNA is TGTGCCAGCAGCTCTCAGGGAAATCAGCCCCAGCATTTT.